One T cell receptor beta chain is described in this entry. Its target is unknown. This sample was taken from a study of a mutant IDH1 vaccine in newly diagnosed glioma. The overall study: Vaccinations were initiated 4-6 weeks following radiotherapy alone, or were given together with temozolomide cycles. It was radiotherapy, temozolomide, or both that patients received previously, with most receiving both.

Assay: immunoSEQ multiplex PCR; the TCRdb copy retains only in-frame clones and omits some. The sample comprises about 33,000 clones, roughly 70% of which are singletons, and 8.9% rests with the top ten. V was shortened by 3 bases and J by 5 bases, with 10 bases between the two germline ends. The CDR3 is 13 residues long. In germline, CDR1 is SGHAT, CDR2 FQNNGV. The time point was: week 47, end of study. Every vaccination contained 300 ug of the mutant IDH1 20-mer peptide and was paired with topical imiquimod. J is TRBJ1-2 and V is TRBV11-2; D not certain. The sample was PBMCs, taken from a glioma patient whose treatment included an IDH1 peptide vaccine. The TCR was taken from a man aged 40-49 years with glioma. Here the CDR3 reads CASSFSRHYGYTF. CDR3 nucleotide sequence: TGTGCCAGCAGCTTCTCCCGCCATTATGGCTACACCTTC. The whole variable domain, filled in from reference TRBV11-2 and TRBJ1-2, reads EAGVAQSPRYKIIEKRQSVAFWCNPISGHATLYWYQQILGQGPKLLIQFQNNGVVDDSQLPKDRFSAERLKGVDSTLKIQPAKLEDSAVYLCASSFSRHYGYTFGSGTRLTVV.